This record covers a single T cell receptor beta chain. This clone occurred a few times. What this receptor recognizes is not known. No per-base quality is available; no much larger clone lies one base away. Relative to germline, V is missing 6 bases and J is missing 7 bases, with 10 bases of the junction outside any gene match. According to the germline V gene, CDR1 reads MDHEN and CDR2 reads SYDVKM. The CDR3 contains 14 residues, cysteine and phenylalanine counted. Only the CDR3 DNA is retained, 42 bases long and in frame from the first base. At diagnosis, tumor, uninvolved tumor-adjacent lung and peripheral blood were collected and then preserved as a mix of FFPE and fresh-frozen material. Blood samples were analyzed as peripheral blood mononuclear cells for TCR repertoire profiling. This sample stems from a study of T cells in localized non-small cell lung cancer (dated by TCRdb to 2018 to 2020). Background on the whole study: The study examined T cell repertoires in approximately 240 patients with early-stage NSCLC and compared tumors with uninvolved tumor-adjacent lungs. NSCLC patients had a mean age of around 70 years, and around 130 were male and some 98 female. The cohort comprised 200 to 300 treatment-naïve NSCLC patients with resected, localized lung tumors.

Points the paper makes about the study in general: Longer overall survival was associated with higher T cell density in blood, whereas shorter survival was associated with higher clonality in adjacent lung. Uninvolved tumor-adjacent lung showed the highest T cell clonality, higher than tumor, which suggests more focused antigenic responses in the adjacent lung. Of the top 100 tumor clones, a median of approximately 60 were detected in paired uninvolved adjacent lung; around 27 were also among that lung's top 100. Because of the exploratory design, TCR variables were selected using unadjusted p-values without false-discovery rate correction. Because multi-region sequencing of the tumors was not done, intratumor heterogeneity could not be ruled out.

TCR beta CDR3 regions were sequenced from DNA using the immunoSEQ Assay. The published analysis was carried out like this. To compute T cell density, TCR beta template counts were normalized to usable DNA, which was estimated by amplifying housekeeping genes. Using the preseqR package, richness was estimated by extrapolating to 120,000 templates for tissue samples and 400,000 templates for PBMC samples. Clonality was calculated as one minus Pielou's evenness. Differential abundance testing on productive amino-acid clonotypes, with a minimum total count of 5 and an alpha of 0.1, was used to identify tissue-enriched TCRs. The Jaccard Index and the Morisita Overlap Index were used to quantify repertoire overlap between compartments. GLIPH grouped TCR beta CDR3s together with public tetramer-defined viral CDR3s, and a viral motif had to include at least three viral sequences and show V-gene enrichment. As stored in TCRdb, this immuneACCESS dataset retains in-frame rearrangements with V and J assigned. A fraction of the clones does not appear; measured against another copy, unresolved V genes explain less than half of the discrepancy, and the remainder lacks a known reason. The DNA gave D and trimming, while V, J and clone size come from that table. The sample table shows tens of thousands of clones, and around 81% are seen once. The ten top clones hold 19% of the sample.

In this chain, TRBV28 is recombined with TRBJ1-1; TRBD1 lines up with 8 middle nucleotides. The material was PBMCs, obtained before any cancer treatment. This clonotype was obtained from a man aged 40 to 69 with stage II squamous cell lung carcinoma. The CDR3 is CASSPWTGKSEAFF. The sequence in DNA is TGTGCCAGCAGCCCCTGGACAGGGAAGAGTGAAGCTTTCTTT.